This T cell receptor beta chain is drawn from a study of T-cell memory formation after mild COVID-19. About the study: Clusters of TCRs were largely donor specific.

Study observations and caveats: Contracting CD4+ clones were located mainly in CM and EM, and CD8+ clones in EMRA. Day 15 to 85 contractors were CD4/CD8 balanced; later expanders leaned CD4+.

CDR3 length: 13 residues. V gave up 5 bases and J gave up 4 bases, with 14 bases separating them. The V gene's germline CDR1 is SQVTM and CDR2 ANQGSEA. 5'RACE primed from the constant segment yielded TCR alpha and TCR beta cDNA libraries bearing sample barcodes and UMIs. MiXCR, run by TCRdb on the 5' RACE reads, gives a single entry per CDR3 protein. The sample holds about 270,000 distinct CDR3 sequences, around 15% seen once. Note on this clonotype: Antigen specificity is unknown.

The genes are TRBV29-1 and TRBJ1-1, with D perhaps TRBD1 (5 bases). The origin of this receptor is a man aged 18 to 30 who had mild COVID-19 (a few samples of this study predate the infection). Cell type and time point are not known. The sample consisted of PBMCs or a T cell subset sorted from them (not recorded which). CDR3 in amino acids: CSVKGLAGTEAFF. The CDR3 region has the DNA TGCAGCGTTAAGGGACTGGCGGGCACTGAAGCTTTCTTT.